Presented here are 5 T cell receptor beta chains from one specimen sequenced in a study of siplizumab effects on memory and regulatory T cells. Assay used: immunoSEQ multiplex PCR; TCRdb lists only in-frame clones, some missing. The data hold about 100,000 clones, with approximately 92% observed a single time. The specimen was CD4+ T cells sorted from blood. The receptors were sampled from a human donor in good health. Some clones in this sample may be carry-over from other donors' samples.

CDR3 sequence (DNA): TGTGCCAGCAGCCCGGCGAACGGCCACGAGCAGTACTTC. Protein sequence: CASSPANGHEQYF. V gene TRBV5-4 combines with J gene TRBJ2-7; D is unclear. Germline V gene sequence: CDR1 SGHNT, CDR2 YYREEE (reference sequence). This CDR3 comprises 13 residues. V was clipped by 4 bases and J by 5 bases, with 13 bases between them.

The chain uses TRBV5-1 and TRBJ1-1, with D unclear. The CDR3 loop spans 13 amino acids. Trimming pared 6 bases from V and 4 bases from J, leaving 13 bases between. CDR1 is SGHRS and CDR2 is YFSETQ in the germline V gene. This CDR3 is CASNLVGGTEAFF. The CDR3 DNA sequence: TGCGCCAGCAACTTAGTGGGAGGCACTGAAGCTTTCTTT.

This chain connects TRBV6-5 to TRBJ1-1, with D possibly matching TRBD1 (5 bases). The CDR3 length is 13 residues. V was trimmed by 2 bases and J by 6 bases, leaving 10 bases between them. Germline-derived CDR1 and CDR2 are MNHEY and SVGAGI. The chain's CDR3 is CASSYRGRPEAFF. DNA of the CDR3: TGTGCCAGCAGTTACAGGGGCAGGCCTGAAGCTTTCTTT.

This clone was seen more than once but under ten times. The V gene is TRBV5-1, the J gene TRBJ2-6, with D maybe TRBD2 (6 bases). This CDR3 is 16 amino acids long. Trimming left V 4 bases short and J 4 bases short, with 15 bases between. The germline gives CDR1 SGHRS, CDR2 YFSETQ. For the CDR3, the DNA is TGCGCCAGCAGCATAGGAGGGGCGCGGGGGGCCAACGTCCTGACTTTC. Translation: CASSIGGARGANVLTF.

V gene TRBV18 combines with J gene TRBJ2-2; D unresolved. Trimming stripped 5 bases from V and 5 bases from J, with 6 bases between. The CDR3 totals 12 residues. Germline lookup yields CDR1 KGHSH and CDR2 LQKENI. CDR3 nucleotides: TGTGCCAGCTCAACGCTGACCGGGGAGCTGTTTTTT. Residues: CASSTLTGELFF.